This T cell receptor (beta chain) was identified in a study of CD8 T cells in Susac syndrome. Findings and limits, study-wide: The study's TCR sequencing and HLA analysis drew on a certain number of individuals. That number was acknowledged as relatively small.

Worth noting for this clonotype: The target antigen is unknown.

Random-hexamer reverse transcription was applied to about 0.45 to 1 ug RNA. An immunoSEQ multiplex PCR amplified TCR beta CDR3 over 54 Vbeta and 13 Jbeta. TCRdb re-derived calls from the immunoSEQ multiplex PCR reads in MiXCR, one entry per CDR3 protein. The table records approximately 280,000 distinct CDR3 sequences, approximately 81% of them present only once. CD8+ and CD4+ T cells circulating in blood were sequenced for TCR beta. The CD8+ and CD4+ T cells were negatively isolated, with the TEMRA cells enriched by FACS. This CDR3 is 14 amino acids long. The germline V gene encodes CDR1 MNHEY and CDR2 SMNVEV (reference sequence). Trimming at V came to 10 bases and at J to 0 bases, leaving 6 bases not matched to a gene.

This sequence was found in a human donor with multiple sclerosis. The sample taken for sequencing was CD8+ T cells from PBMCs. The rearrangement uses TRBV27 and TRBJ1-5, with TRBD1 matching over 7 bases. CDR3 nucleotides: TGTGCCATCCGGGACAGCTATAGCAATCAGCCCCAGCATTTT. Protein product: CAIRDSYSNQPQHF.